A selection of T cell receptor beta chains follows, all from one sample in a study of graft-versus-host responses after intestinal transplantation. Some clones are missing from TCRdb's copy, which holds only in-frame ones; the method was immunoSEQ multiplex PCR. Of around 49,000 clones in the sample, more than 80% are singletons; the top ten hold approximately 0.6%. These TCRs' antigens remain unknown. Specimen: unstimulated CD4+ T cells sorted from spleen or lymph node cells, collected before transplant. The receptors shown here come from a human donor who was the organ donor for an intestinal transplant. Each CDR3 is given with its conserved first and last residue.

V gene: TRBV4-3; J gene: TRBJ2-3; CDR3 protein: CASSHTEGPPYF
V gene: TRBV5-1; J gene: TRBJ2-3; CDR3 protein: CASRRGERDTDTQYF
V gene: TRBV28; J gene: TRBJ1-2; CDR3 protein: CASVSGDYGYTF
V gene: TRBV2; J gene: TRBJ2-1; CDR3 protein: CASSARGSYNEQFF
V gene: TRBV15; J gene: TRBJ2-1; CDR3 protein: CATSRGSGGSYNEQFF
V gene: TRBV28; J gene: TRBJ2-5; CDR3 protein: CASSFWDGDWATQYF
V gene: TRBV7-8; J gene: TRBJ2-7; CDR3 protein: CASSLALAGPGTNEQYF
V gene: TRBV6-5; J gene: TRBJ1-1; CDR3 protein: CASSWILNTEAFF
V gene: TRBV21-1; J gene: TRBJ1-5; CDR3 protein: CASSRDSNRYSNQPQHF
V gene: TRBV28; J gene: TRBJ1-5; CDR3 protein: CASSLSQGAVQPQHF
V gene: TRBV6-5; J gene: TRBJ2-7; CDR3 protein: CASSYSAGTGGREQYF
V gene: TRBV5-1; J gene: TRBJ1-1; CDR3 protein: CASSSGSLGTEAFF
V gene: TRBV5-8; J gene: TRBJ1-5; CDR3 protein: CASSLVSHQGQPQHF
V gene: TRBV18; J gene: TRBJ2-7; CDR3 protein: CASSPYGSHYEQYF
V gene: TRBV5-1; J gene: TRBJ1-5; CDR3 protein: CASSPGLTGGAGNQPQHF
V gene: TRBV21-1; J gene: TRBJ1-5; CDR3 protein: CASSKVGDYSNQPQHF
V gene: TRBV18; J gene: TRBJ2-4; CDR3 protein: CASSRLDEAKNIQYF
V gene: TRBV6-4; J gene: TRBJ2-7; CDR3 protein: CASSGGSYEQYF
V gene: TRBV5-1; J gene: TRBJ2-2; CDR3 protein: CASSLQGGGELFF
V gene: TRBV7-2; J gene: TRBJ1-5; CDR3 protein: CASSTRGRGSQPQHF
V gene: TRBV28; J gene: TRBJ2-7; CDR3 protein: CASSLASPETYEQYF